One and the same sample provided the 3 T cell receptor beta chains below, sequenced in a study of cytomegalovirus exposure and HLA in healthy donors (TCRdb year 2017). The library was produced with the immunoSEQ multiplex PCR assay. For the multiplex PCR, a mixture combining 60 forward primers for TCR Vbeta segments and 13 reverse primers for TCR Jbeta segments was used. This is the immuneACCESS table as TCRdb keeps it, with only in-frame sequences that have V and J called. A part of the clones is gone; compared with another copy, unresolved V genes explain less than half, and the rest is unexplained. The sample table records 95,000 to 110,000 clones; approximately 84% of these occur just once. 2% to 2.5% of the sample is held by the ten biggest clonotypes. Sequencing was performed on PBMCs. The source of these receptors is a man younger than 45 in good health and CMV-seronegative.

The chain joins TRBV2 to TRBJ2-2, with 8 nucleotides matching TRBD1. The CDR3 spans 15 residues. Germline CDR1 and CDR2: SNHLY and FYNNEI. With V trimmed by 6 bases and J by 7 bases, 10 bases remained unmatched. CDR3 sequence: CASSPGRGQGGELFF. DNA for the CDR3: TGTGCCAGCAGCCCCGGCAGGGGGCAAGGCGGGGAGCTGTTTTTT.

The rearrangement links TRBV5-6 to TRBJ1-3; no definite D call. Trimming cost V 5 bases and J 0 bases, with 9 bases left between them. The CDR3 covers 14 residues. In germline, CDR1 is SGHDT, CDR2 YYEEEE. The DNA of the CDR3 is TGTGCCAGCAGTTTTGGTAGCTCTGGAAACACCATATATTTT. This codes for CASSFGSSGNTIYF.

This clone was counted only a few times. CDR3 amino acids: CASSYSGESEKLFF. The CDR3 DNA reads TGTGCCAGCAGTTACTCAGGAGAGAGTGAAAAACTGTTTTTT. This chain links TRBV6-6 with TRBJ1-4; no clear D gene. V shed 0 bases and J shed 7 bases, with 9 bases lying between them. The CDR3 extends over 14 amino acids. Germline V gene data show CDR1 as MNHNY and CDR2 as SVGAGI (reference sequence).